Listed here are 7 T cell receptor beta chains from one sample, sequenced in a study of blood T cell repertoires in COVID-19. Generated by immunoSEQ multiplex PCR, the TCRdb table keeps only in-frame clones and is missing some. The sample includes almost 300,000 clones, 89% of them seen just once. The sequencing input was peripheral blood. These receptor sequences come from a woman under 40 with COVID-19, enrolled during active disease.

The chain joins TRBV2 to TRBJ2-7; weak D call: TRBD2 (6 bases). This CDR3 comprises 15 residues. Per the germline V gene, CDR1 is SNHLY and CDR2 is FYNNEI. V was cut by 4 bases and J by 0 bases, with 13 bases left in between. CDR3: CASSGREHISYEQYF. The CDR3 coding sequence is TGTGCCAGCAGTGGCCGGGAGCACATCTCCTACGAGCAGTACTTC.

The V gene is TRBV28, the J gene TRBJ2-2, with D possibly matching TRBD1 (7 bases). CDR3 length: 17 residues. The germline gives CDR1 MDHEN, CDR2 SYDVKM. Trimming took 0 bases from V and 1 from J, leaving 12 bases between them. The CDR3 here is CASSLWGGTVNTGELFF. CDR3 bases: TGTGCCAGCAGTTTATGGGGCGGGACAGTGAACACCGGGGAGCTGTTTTTT. Full variable domain (remainder filled in from reference TRBV28 and TRBJ2-2): DVKVTQSSRYLVKRTGEKVFLECVQDMDHENMFWYRQDPGLGLRLIYFSYDVKMKEKGDIPEGYSVSREKKERFSLILESASTNQTSMYLCASSLWGGTVNTGELFFGEGSRLTVL.

In the case of this clone: Within the sample, other DNA sequences also encode this same CDR3. The CDR3 DNA follows: TGTGCCAGCAGCTTAACTAGCGGGGGTTACAATGAGCAGTTCTTC. Encoded protein: CASSLTSGGYNEQFF. V gene TRBV7-9 combines with J gene TRBJ2-1, with 11 bases matching TRBD2. The CDR3 is made up of 15 amino acids. Unmatched junction bases numbered 1, after V lost 2 bases and J lost 4 bases. CDR1 and CDR2 (germline): SEHNR, FQNEAQ (reference sequence).

The rearrangement links TRBV13 to TRBJ1-1, with TRBD1 matching 9 bases. V lost 3 bases, J lost 1 base, and 12 bases stayed unmatched. The V gene's germline CDR1 is PRHDT and CDR2 FYEKMQ (reference sequence). CDR3 length equals 18 residues. The CDR3 DNA reads as TGTGCCAGCAGCTTGCGGACAGGGGCGAGGACCCGGAACACTGAAGCTTTCTTT. This sequence encodes CASSLRTGARTRNTEAFF.

This chain uses TRBV12-3 or TRBV12-4 with TRBJ2-1; 8 bases fit TRBD1. Trimming removed 6 bases from V and 9 bases from J; junction bases left unmatched: 7. The CDR3 consists of 13 residues. CDR3 in amino acids: CASSPDRGAEQFF. The DNA for the CDR3 is TGTGCCAGCAGCCCCGACAGGGGCGCTGAGCAGTTCTTC.

This sequence joins TRBV5-6 and TRBJ2-7, with 9 bases lining up with TRBD1. CDR3 length equals 13 residues. V dropped 2 bases and J dropped 7; count of bases not matched to a gene: 4. The germline gives CDR1 SGHDT, CDR2 YYEEEE. The CDR3 DNA reads as TGTGCCAGCAGCTTACAGGGGGCGGTGGAGCAGTACTTC. Translating gives CASSLQGAVEQYF.

A single count supports this clone. The rearrangement uses TRBV2 and TRBJ2-7; no definite D call. The CDR3 extends over 12 amino acids. CDR1 and CDR2 from the germline V gene are SNHLY and FYNNEI. V lost 2 bases and J lost 3, with 5 bases in between. The DNA for the CDR3 is TGTGCCAGCAGTGAACAGTACTACGAGCAGTACTTC. Protein: CASSEQYYEQYF.